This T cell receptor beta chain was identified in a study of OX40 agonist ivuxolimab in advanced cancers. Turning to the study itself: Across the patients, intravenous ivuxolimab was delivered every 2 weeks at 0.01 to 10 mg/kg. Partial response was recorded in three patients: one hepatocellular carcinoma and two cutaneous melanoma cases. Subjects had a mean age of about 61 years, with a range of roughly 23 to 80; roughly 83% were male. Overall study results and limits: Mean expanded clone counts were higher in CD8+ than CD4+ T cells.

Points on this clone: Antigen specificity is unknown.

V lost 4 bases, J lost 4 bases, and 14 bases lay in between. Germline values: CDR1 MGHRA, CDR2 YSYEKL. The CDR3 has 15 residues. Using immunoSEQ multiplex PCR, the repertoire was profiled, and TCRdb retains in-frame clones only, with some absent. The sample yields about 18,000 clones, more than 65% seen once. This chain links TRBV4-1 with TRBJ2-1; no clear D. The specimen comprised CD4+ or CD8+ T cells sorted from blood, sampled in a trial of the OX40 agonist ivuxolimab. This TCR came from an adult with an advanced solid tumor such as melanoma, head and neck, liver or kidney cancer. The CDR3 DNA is TGCGCCAGCAGCCGCATCGGGCCACTATACAATGAGCAGTTCTTC. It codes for CASSRIGPLYNEQFF.